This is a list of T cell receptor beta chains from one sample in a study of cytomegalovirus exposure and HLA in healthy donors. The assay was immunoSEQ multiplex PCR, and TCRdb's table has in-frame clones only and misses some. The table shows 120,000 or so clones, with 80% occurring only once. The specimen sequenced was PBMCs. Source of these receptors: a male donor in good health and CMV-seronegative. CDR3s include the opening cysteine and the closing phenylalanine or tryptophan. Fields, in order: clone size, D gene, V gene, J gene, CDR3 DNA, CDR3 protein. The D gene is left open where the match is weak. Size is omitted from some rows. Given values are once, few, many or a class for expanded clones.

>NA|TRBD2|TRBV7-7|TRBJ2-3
TGTGCCAGCAGCTTAGCGGCGGGAGGGCCCACAGATACGCAGTATTTT
CASSLAAGGPTDTQYF
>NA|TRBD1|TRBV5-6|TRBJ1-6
TGTGCCAGCAGCCAGGGGGCGAATTCACCCCTCCACTTT
CASSQGANSPLHF
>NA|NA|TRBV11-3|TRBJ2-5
TGTGCCAGCAGCTCTGGCCAGGGGCCGGGAGAGACCCAGTACTTC
CASSSGQGPGETQYF
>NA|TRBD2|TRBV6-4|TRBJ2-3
TGTGCCAGCAATGACGGAGCGGGGGCCACAGATACGCAGTATTTT
CASNDGAGATDTQYF
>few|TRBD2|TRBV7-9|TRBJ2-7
TGTGCCAGCAGCTCCTTGACTAGCGGGGGGGCCGAGCAGTACTTC
CASSSLTSGGAEQYF
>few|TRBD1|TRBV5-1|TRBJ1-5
TGCGCCAGCAGCCTCGGGACAGGGGGCGACTATAATCAGCCCCAGCATTTT
CASSLGTGGDYNQPQHF
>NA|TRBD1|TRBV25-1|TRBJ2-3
TGTGCCAGCAGTGCCTCCGGGACAGGCACAGATACGCAGTATTTT
CASSASGTGTDTQYF
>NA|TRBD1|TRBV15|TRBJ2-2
TGTGCCACCAGCAGAGTCGGGACCGGGACAGCGAACACCGGGGAGCTGTTTTTT
CATSRVGTGTANTGELFF
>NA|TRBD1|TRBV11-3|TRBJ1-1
TGTGCCAGCAGCTTAGACCCCCCTAGACAGGGTATGAACACTGAAGCTTTCTTT
CASSLDPPRQGMNTEAFF
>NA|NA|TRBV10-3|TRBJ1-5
TGTGCCATCAGTGGGGCACAGGATGGTCAGCCCCAGCATTTT
CAISGAQDGQPQHF
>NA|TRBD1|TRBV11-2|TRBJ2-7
TGTGCCAGCAGCTTAGTAGGACAGGGAAGGTACGAGCAGTACTTC
CASSLVGQGRYEQYF
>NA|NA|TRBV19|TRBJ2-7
TGTGCCAGTAGACAGGAGTTAAGCTCCTACGAGCAGTACTTC
CASRQELSSYEQYF
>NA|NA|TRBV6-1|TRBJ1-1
TGTGCCAGCAGTTATTTCAGGGGCGTGACTGAAGCTTTCTTT
CASSYFRGVTEAFF
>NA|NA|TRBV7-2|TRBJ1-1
TGTGCCAGCAGCTTAGCGGGGCAAAACACTGAAGCTTTCTTT
CASSLAGQNTEAFF
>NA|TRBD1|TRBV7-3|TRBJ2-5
TGTGCCAGCAGCTTAACGGGACAGGGGGGGGAGACCCAGTACTTC
CASSLTGQGGETQYF
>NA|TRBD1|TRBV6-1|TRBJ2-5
TGTGCCAGCAGTGTCGCATGGACAGGTATCCAAGAGACCCAGTACTTC
CASSVAWTGIQETQYF
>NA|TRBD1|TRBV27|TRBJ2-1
TGTGCCAGCAGTTTATGGGGACAGGGGGCAGACGAGCAGTTCTTC
CASSLWGQGADEQFF
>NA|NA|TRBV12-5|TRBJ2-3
TGTGCTAGTGGTTTTGGAGTCGCAGATACGCAGTATTTT
CASGFGVADTQYF
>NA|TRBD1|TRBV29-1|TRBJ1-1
TGCAGCGTTGACTGGCAGGGGGAAGGGGTGAACACTGAAGCTTTCTTT
CSVDWQGEGVNTEAFF
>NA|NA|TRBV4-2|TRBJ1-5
TGTGCCAGCAGCCAAGTTGCAGGGTCAGCTCAGCCCCAGCATTTT
CASSQVAGSAQPQHF
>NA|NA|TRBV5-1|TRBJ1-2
TGCGCCAGCAGCTTGGACGGGGGTAACTATGGCTACACCTTC
CASSLDGGNYGYTF
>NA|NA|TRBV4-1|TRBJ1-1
TGCGCCAGCAGCCATCTCGAGACAATCATGAACACTGAAGCTTTCTTT
CASSHLETIMNTEAFF
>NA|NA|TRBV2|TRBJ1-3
TGTGCCAGCAGTGGCCGGGTCCGAAACACCATATATTTT
CASSGRVRNTIYF
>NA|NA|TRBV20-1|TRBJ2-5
TGCAGTGCTAGAAGAACTGAGTCCCAGTACTTC
CSARRTESQYF
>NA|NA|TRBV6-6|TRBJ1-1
TGTGCCAGCAGTTCGCGGGGGTCAGGGAACACTGAAGCTTTCTTT
CASSSRGSGNTEAFF
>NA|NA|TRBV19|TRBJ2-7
TGTGCCAGTAGTACCCCGGGACACACAAAATACGAGCAGTACTTC
CASSTPGHTKYEQYF
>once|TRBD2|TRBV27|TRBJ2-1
TGTGCCAGCAGTTTAAGTGCTAGCGGCTACAATGAGCAGTTCTTC
CASSLSASGYNEQFF
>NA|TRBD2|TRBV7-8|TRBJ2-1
TGTGCCAGCAGCCCAGGGCGTCTAGCGGGAGGCAATGAGCAGTTCTTC
CASSPGRLAGGNEQFF
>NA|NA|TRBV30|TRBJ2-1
TGTGCCTGGAGTGACCCCCGAGGGATACGAACCCACAATGAGCAGTTCTTC
CAWSDPRGIRTHNEQFF
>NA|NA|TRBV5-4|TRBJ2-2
TGTGCCGGCAGCCCTCGGAGTACCGGGGAGCTGTTTTTT
CAGSPRSTGELFF